This T cell receptor (beta chain) originates from a study of shared clonotypes between healthy human individuals. Assay: immunoSEQ multiplex PCR; the TCRdb copy retains only in-frame clones and omits some. This sample yields around 1,000,000 clones, of which about 80% are seen a single time; 0.89% belongs to the top ten. The CDR3 consists of 16 residues. The V end was cut by 1 base, the J end by 2 bases, with 12 bases between. The germline gives CDR1 SGHAT, CDR2 FQNNGV. With respect to this clone: Its antigen is currently unknown.

Study-level findings and limits: In this cohort, only blood was sampled, and tissue repertoires likely differ.

The sequence was obtained from a man younger than 30 in good health. Some clones in this sample may be carry-over from other donors' samples. The chain uses TRBV11-2 and TRBJ2-1; D gene unclear. Sequencing was performed on memory CD4+ T cells from PBMCs. This sample's subset: CD45RA-negative fraction. The chain's CDR3 is CASSLASATTYNEQFF. The CDR3 nucleotides are TGTGCCAGCAGCTTAGCCAGCGCGACGACCTACAATGAGCAGTTCTTC.